One and the same sample provided the 18 T cell receptor beta chains below, sequenced in a study of cytomegalovirus exposure and HLA in healthy donors (dated by TCRdb to about 2017). The library was prepared using the immunoSEQ multiplex PCR assay. A mixture of 60 forward primers for TCR Vbeta segments and 13 reverse primers for TCR Jbeta segments was used in the multiplex PCR. TCRdb took this table from immuneACCESS and kept in-frame rearrangements with V and J called. Such tables lack part of the clones; where checked against another copy, unresolved V genes explain under half of the gap, and the rest is unexplained. The sample records tens of thousands of clones, approximately 60% of which are singletons. The ten largest clones add up to about 5.5% of the sample. Sequences were obtained from PBMCs. The receptor set was obtained from a boy younger than 18 in good health and CMV-seropositive.

The J gene is TRBJ1-1, the V gene TRBV5-4, with D possibly being TRBD1 (6 bases). The CDR3 length is 14 residues. Germline CDR1 SGHNT, CDR2 YYREEE (reference sequence). Trimming stripped 3 bases from V and 5 bases from J, with 14 bases between. The CDR3, as DNA: TGTGCCAGCAGCTCAAACAGGGTCAAGACTGAAGCTTTCTTT. Translated, it gives CASSSNRVKTEAFF. Combining the CDR3 with reference TRBV5-4 and TRBJ1-1 gives the whole variable domain ETGVTQSPTHLIKTRGQQVTLRCSSQSGHNTVSWYQQALGQGPQFIFQYYREEENGRGNFPPRFSGLQFPNYSSELNVNALELDDSALYLCASSSNRVKTEAFFGQGTRLTVV.

The genes are TRBV10-3 and TRBJ1-6; D possibly corresponds to TRBD1 (6 bases). This CDR3 spans 12 amino acids. The V gene lost 10 bases and the J gene lost 6 bases, with 10 bases spanning the gap. Germline assignment: CDR1 ENHRY and CDR2 SYGVKD. The CDR3 is CATDSLNSPLHF. CDR3 DNA: TGTGCCACGGACAGCCTTAATTCACCCCTCCACTTT.

This sequence joins TRBV5-8 and TRBJ2-3, with D perhaps TRBD2 (5 bases). V was shortened by 7 bases and J by 0 bases, with 15 bases between the two germline ends. Germline CDR1 is SGHTS and CDR2 is YDEGEE. This CDR3 has 15 amino acids. CDR3 amino acids: CASSRGLSSTDTQYF. Written as DNA, the CDR3 is TGTGCCAGCTCAAGAGGACTCTCTAGCACAGATACGCAGTATTTT. Variable domain in full (rest from reference TRBV5-8 and TRBJ2-3): EAGVTQSPTHLIKTRGQQATLRCSPISGHTSVYWYQQALGLGLQFLLWYDEGEERNRGNFPPRFSGRQFPNYSSELNVNALELEDSALYLCASSRGLSSTDTQYFGPGTRLTVL.

CDR3 nucleotides: TGTGCCAGCAGCTTAATTCGACAGGGGAACACTGAAGCTTTCTTT. Translation gives CASSLIRQGNTEAFF. The chain is built from TRBV7-3 and TRBJ1-1; 7 nucleotides line up with TRBD1. Unmatched junction bases numbered 3, after V lost 1 base and J lost 1 base. Germline assignment: CDR1 SGHTA and CDR2 FQGTGA. This CDR3 contains 15 residues.

As regards this clone: The junction departs from the called germline gene at one end, perhaps through a read error. The chain is built from TRBV20-1 and TRBJ2-1; D possibly corresponds to TRBD2 (5 bases). Per germline, CDR1 DFQATT and CDR2 SNEGSKA (reference sequence). CDR3 length: 11 residues. CDR3 sequence: CGSAFYNEQFF. The CDR3 DNA follows: TGTGGTAGCGCGTTCTACAATGAGCAGTTCTTC.

This clone was seen a few times. This chain joins TRBV9 and TRBJ2-5; 8 bases line up with TRBD1. This CDR3 is 15 amino acids long. Germline lookup yields CDR1 SGDLS and CDR2 YYNGEE. The V and J ends lost 5 bases and 0 bases, in that order; junction bases with no gene match: 6. The CDR3 DNA is TGTGCCAGCAGTGGGACAGGCTGGTACCAAGAGACCCAGTACTTC. Its protein is CASSGTGWYQETQYF.

This clone showed up just a few times. Here the CDR3 DNA reads TGTGCCAGCAGTCCCCCGCCGGGACTAGCGGGAGGGCATACGCAGTATTTT. It translates to CASSPPPGLAGGHTQYF. The J gene is TRBJ2-3, the V gene TRBV27; 16 bases match TRBD2. The CDR3 has 17 residues. Trimming cost V 5 bases and J 7 bases; bases outside gene matches: 9. The germline V gene has CDR1 MNHEY and CDR2 SMNVEV (reference sequence).

The gene calls are TRBV9 and TRBJ2-7; D is perhaps TRBD1 (6 bases). V was shortened by 0 bases and J by 2 bases, with 12 bases between the two germline ends. The CDR3 covers 15 residues. The germline gives CDR1 SGDLS, CDR2 YYNGEE. The CDR3 DNA reads as TGTGCCAGCAGCGTAGGGGACAAGCAAACCTACGAGCAGTACTTC. Translating it yields CASSVGDKQTYEQYF.

The DNA of the CDR3 is TGTGCCAGTAGTAAGGGACAGGGGGCGTCTGGGGCCAACGTCCTGACTTTC. It encodes CASSKGQGASGANVLTF. This sequence joins TRBV19 and TRBJ2-6, with 12 positions matching TRBD1. Trimming removed 4 bases from V and 1 base from J; junction bases left unmatched: 2. The CDR3 runs 17 residues. The germline gives CDR1 LNHDA, CDR2 SQIVND (reference sequence).

The gene calls are TRBV5-1 and TRBJ1-1, with D hard to call. Germline V gene sequence: CDR1 SGHRS, CDR2 YFSETQ. The CDR3 totals 14 residues. Trimming left V 0 bases short and J 2 bases short, with 8 bases between. The CDR3 DNA follows: TGCGCCAGCAGCTTGGTGTCCGGTAACACTGAAGCTTTCTTT. Translating gives CASSLVSGNTEAFF.

This chain connects TRBV5-4 to TRBJ2-1, with TRBD1 as a possible D gene (6 bases). This CDR3 comprises 17 residues. The ends were cut back, 0 bases at V and 0 bases at J, with 13 bases in the middle. The germline V gene has CDR1 SGHNT and CDR2 YYREEE (reference sequence). The CDR3 reads CASSLVPQGSSYNEQFF. The DNA of the CDR3 is TGTGCCAGCAGCTTGGTCCCACAGGGTAGCTCCTACAATGAGCAGTTCTTC.

V usage is TRBV19 and J usage is TRBJ2-2; TRBD2 might be the D (6 bases). This CDR3 has 15 amino acids. Germline V gives CDR1 LNHDA, CDR2 SQIVND (reference sequence). V was shortened by 5 bases and J by 3 bases, with 13 bases between the two germline ends. The CDR3 here is CASSSSSGYTGELFF. Here the CDR3 DNA reads TGTGCCAGTAGTTCGAGTAGCGGTTACACCGGGGAGCTGTTTTTT.

This chain uses TRBV5-1 with TRBJ2-3, with 11 bases fitting TRBD1. Germline loops: CDR1 SGHRS, CDR2 YFSETQ. CDR3 length: 16 amino acids. Unmatched junction bases numbered 6, after V lost 2 bases and J lost 4 bases. The CDR3: CASSLGQGAVADTQYF. The DNA of the CDR3 is TGCGCCAGCAGCTTAGGACAGGGGGCGGTCGCAGATACGCAGTATTTT.

This sequence joins TRBV27 and TRBJ1-1, with D hard to call. V lost 5 bases to trimming and J lost 1 base, with 5 bases between them. The CDR3 is made up of 12 amino acids. The V gene's germline CDR1 is MNHEY and CDR2 SMNVEV (reference sequence). The CDR3 sequence: CASSRGNTEAFF. CDR3 nucleotides: TGTGCCAGCAGTCGGGGGAACACTGAAGCTTTCTTT.

This chain uses TRBV5-8 with TRBJ1-2; TRBD1 matches at 9 bases. The CDR3 totals 14 residues. Germline CDR1 reads SGHTS; CDR2 reads YDEGEE. The J segment lost 6 bases and the V segment lost 4 bases, leaving 7 bases of the junction unmatched. This CDR3 reads CASSVDRGWNGYTF. The CDR3 region has the DNA TGTGCCAGCAGCGTGGACAGGGGCTGGAATGGCTACACCTTC.

This chain uses TRBV7-3 with TRBJ2-2; D is perhaps TRBD2 (6 bases). CDR1 SGHTA and CDR2 FQGTGA come from the germline V gene. The CDR3 extends over 16 amino acids. Trimming removed 5 bases from V and 6 bases from J, with 19 bases in between. CDR3 residues: CASSAGRKGLAGELFF. CDR3 nucleotides: TGTGCCAGCAGCGCCGGGAGAAAGGGTTTGGCCGGGGAGCTGTTTTTT.

Only a few counts were recorded for this clone. CDR3 bases: TGTGCCAGCAGTTCCGGACAGGGTCTCGCTTATGGCTACACCTTC. This codes for CASSSGQGLAYGYTF. The chain carries TRBV28 and TRBJ1-2; 8 bases are a match to TRBD1. Germline-derived CDR1 and CDR2 are MDHEN and SYDVKM. CDR3 size: 15 residues. V lost 4 bases to trimming and J lost 5 bases; unmatched junction nucleotides: 9.

In its sample, this clone was seen a few times. This chain connects TRBV27 to TRBJ2-3, with 7 positions matching TRBD1. The CDR3 spans 15 residues. V shed 3 bases, J shed 0 bases, and the junction held 3 bases outside the gene matches. Germline V lookup: CDR1 MNHEY, CDR2 SMNVEV (reference sequence). This CDR3 reads CASSLTGISTDTQYF. The CDR3 region has the DNA TGTGCCAGCAGTTTGACAGGGATTAGCACAGATACGCAGTATTTT.